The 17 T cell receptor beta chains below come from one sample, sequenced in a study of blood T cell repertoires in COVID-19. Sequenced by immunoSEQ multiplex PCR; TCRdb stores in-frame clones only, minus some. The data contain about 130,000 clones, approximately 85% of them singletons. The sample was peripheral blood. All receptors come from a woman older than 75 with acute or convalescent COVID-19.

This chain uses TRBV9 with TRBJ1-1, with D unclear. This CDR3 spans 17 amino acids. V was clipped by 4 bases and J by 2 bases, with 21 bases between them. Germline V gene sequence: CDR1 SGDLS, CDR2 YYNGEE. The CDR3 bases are TGTGCCAGCAGCCCCCGTTGGGGTGGAGGGCGAAACACTGAAGCTTTCTTT. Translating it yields CASSPRWGGGRNTEAFF.

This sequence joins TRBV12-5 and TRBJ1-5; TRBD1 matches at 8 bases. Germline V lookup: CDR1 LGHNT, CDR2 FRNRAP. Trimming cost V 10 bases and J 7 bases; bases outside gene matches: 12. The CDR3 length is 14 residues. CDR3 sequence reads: CATNTGGSSQPQHF. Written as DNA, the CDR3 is TGTGCTACCAATACAGGGGGTTCCAGCCAGCCCCAGCATTTT.

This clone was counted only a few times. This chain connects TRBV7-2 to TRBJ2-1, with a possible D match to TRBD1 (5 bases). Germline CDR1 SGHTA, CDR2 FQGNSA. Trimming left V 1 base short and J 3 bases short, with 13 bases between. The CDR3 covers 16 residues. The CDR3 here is CASSLVTATRYNEQFF. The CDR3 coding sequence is TGTGCCAGCAGCTTAGTGACAGCTACTCGCTACAATGAGCAGTTCTTC.

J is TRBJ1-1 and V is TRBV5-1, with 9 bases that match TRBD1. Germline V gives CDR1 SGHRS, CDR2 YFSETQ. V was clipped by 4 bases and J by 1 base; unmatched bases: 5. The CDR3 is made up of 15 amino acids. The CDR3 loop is CASSGGDRANTEAFF. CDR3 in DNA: TGCGCCAGCAGCGGCGGGGACAGGGCGAACACTGAAGCTTTCTTT.

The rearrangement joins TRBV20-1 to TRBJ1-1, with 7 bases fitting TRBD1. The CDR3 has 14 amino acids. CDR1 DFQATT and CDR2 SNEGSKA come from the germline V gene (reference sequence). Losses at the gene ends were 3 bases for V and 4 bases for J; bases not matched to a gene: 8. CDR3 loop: CSASSGRGSTEAFF. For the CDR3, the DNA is TGCAGTGCTAGTTCCGGCAGGGGGAGCACTGAAGCTTTCTTT.

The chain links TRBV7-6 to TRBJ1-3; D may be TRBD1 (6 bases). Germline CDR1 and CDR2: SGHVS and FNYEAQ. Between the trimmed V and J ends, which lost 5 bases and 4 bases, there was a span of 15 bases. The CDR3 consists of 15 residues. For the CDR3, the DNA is TGTGCCAGCAGCACCACGTCAGGGGAAGGAAACACCATATATTTT. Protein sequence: CASSTTSGEGNTIYF.

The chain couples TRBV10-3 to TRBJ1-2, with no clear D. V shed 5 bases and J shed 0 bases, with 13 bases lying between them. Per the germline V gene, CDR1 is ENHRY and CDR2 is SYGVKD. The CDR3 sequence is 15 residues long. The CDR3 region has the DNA TGTGCCATCAGTAAAGGACGGGAAGCTAACTATGGCTACACCTTC. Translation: CAISKGREANYGYTF.

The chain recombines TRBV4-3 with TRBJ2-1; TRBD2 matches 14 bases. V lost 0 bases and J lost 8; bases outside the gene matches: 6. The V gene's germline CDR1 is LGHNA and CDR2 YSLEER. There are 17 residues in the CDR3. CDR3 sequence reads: CASSQERGLAGAYEQFF. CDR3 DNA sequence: TGCGCCAGCAGCCAAGAACGGGGACTAGCGGGGGCCTATGAGCAGTTCTTC.

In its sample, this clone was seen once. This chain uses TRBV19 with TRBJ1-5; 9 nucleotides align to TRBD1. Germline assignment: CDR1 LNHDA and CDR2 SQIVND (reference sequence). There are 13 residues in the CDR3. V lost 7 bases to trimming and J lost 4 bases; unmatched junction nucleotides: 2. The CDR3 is CASTGTGNQPQHF. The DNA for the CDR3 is TGTGCCAGTACCGGGACAGGGAATCAGCCCCAGCATTTT.

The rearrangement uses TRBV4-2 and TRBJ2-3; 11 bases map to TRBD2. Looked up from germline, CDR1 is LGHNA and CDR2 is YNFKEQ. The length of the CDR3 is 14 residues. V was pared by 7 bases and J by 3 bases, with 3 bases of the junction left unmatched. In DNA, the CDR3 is TGTGCCAGCAAACTAGCGGGGGAGACAGATACGCAGTATTTT. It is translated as CASKLAGETDTQYF.

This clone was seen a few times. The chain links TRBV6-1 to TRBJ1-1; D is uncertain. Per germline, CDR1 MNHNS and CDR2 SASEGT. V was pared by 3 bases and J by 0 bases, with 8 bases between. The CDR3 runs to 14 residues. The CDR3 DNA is TGTGCCAGCAGTGAGGGGAGTTTGAACACTGAAGCTTTCTTT. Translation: CASSEGSLNTEAFF.

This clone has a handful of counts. This CDR3 is CASKTTTSSYEQYF. The CDR3 bases are TGTGCCAGCAAAACAACGACAAGCTCCTACGAGCAGTACTTC. J is TRBJ2-7 and V is TRBV27, with D uncertain. This CDR3 comprises 14 residues. V was pared by 7 bases and J by 0 bases, with 13 bases between. Germline CDR1 MNHEY, CDR2 SMNVEV (reference sequence).

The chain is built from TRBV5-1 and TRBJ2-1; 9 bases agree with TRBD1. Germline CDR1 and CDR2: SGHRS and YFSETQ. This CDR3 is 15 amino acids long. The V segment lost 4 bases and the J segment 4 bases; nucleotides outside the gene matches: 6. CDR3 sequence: CASSPAGQGYNEQFF. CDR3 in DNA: TGCGCCAGCAGCCCGGCGGGACAGGGTTACAATGAGCAGTTCTTC.

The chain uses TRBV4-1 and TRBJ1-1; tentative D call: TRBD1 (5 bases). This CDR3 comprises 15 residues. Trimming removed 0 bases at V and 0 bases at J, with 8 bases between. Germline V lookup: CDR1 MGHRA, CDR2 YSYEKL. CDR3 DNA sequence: TGCGCCAGCAGCCAAGATTCAGGGCTGAACACTGAAGCTTTCTTT. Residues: CASSQDSGLNTEAFF.

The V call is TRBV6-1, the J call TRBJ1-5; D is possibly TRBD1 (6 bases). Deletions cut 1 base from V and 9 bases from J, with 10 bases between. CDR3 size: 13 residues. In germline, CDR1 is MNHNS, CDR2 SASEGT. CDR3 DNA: TGTGCCAGCAGTGAAGGACAGGTCGGGCCCCAGCATTTT. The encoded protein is CASSEGQVGPQHF.

For the CDR3, the DNA is TGTGCCAGCAGTTTCCCCGGATCCGGCGGAGGCTACACCTTC. Residues: CASSFPGSGGGYTF. V gene TRBV28 combines with J gene TRBJ1-2; D unresolved. V lost 3 bases and J lost 8, with 16 bases in between. Germline CDR1 and CDR2: MDHEN and SYDVKM. The CDR3 is 14 amino acids.

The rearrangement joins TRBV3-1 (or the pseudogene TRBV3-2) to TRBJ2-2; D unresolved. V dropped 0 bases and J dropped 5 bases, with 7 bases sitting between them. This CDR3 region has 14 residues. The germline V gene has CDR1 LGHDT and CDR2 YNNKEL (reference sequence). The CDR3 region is CASSQDYMTGELFF. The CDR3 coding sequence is TGTGCCAGCAGCCAAGATTACATGACCGGGGAGCTGTTTTTT.